The entry below gives a single TCR beta chain sequence along with its context. The germline V and J ends were trimmed by 6 bases and 5 bases, with 24 bases remaining between them. This CDR3 spans 17 amino acids. Germline V lookup: CDR1 ENHRY, CDR2 SYGVKD. The data originate from a study of blood T cell repertoires in COVID-19. Overall study context: The samples span acute and convalescent COVID-19 from the United States, Italy and Spain. T cells, B-cell-depleted T cells, or PBMCs supplied cDNA or gDNA.

How the authors handled the data: By means of reference gene primer amplification, nucleated cell counts were estimated. Generated by immunoSEQ multiplex PCR, the TCRdb table keeps only in-frame clones and is missing some. V, J and clone size were drawn from that table, and D and trimming were deduced from the DNA. The sample holds a few hundred thousand clones; roughly 90% are singletons and the top ten take about 5.9%. The specimen sequenced was peripheral blood. V and J are TRBV10-3 and TRBJ2-3, with a weak D call TRBD2 (6 bases). The origin of this receptor is a man between 60 and 75 years old with acute or convalescent COVID-19. The CDR3 spells CAISAALGGLEGDTQYF. CDR3 nucleotides: TGTGCCATCAGCGCGGCATTGGGAGGCCTGGAGGGAGATACGCAGTATTTT.